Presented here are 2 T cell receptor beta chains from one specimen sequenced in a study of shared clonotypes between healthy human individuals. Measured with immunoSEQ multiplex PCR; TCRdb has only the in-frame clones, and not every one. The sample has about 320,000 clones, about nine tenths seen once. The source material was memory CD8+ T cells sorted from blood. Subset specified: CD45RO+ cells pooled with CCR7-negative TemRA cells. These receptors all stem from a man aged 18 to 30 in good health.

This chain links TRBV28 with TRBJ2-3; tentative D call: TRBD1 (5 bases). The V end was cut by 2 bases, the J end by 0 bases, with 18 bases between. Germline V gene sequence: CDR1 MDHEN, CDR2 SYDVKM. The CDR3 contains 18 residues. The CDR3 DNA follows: TGTGCCAGCAGTTTAGGTCCGTTGGACACCGCTAGCACAGATACGCAGTATTTT. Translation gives CASSLGPLDTASTDTQYF.

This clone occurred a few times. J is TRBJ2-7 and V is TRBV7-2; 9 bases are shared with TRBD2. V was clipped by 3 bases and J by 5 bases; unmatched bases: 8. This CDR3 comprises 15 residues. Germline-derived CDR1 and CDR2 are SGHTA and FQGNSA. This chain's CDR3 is CASSFVAGENDEQYF. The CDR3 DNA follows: TGTGCCAGCAGCTTTGTAGCGGGAGAAAACGACGAGCAGTACTTC.